This passage covers 20 T cell receptor beta chains from one sample sequenced in a study of Ad26.COV2.S vaccination and SARS-CoV-2 variants. Clones were sequenced by immunoSEQ multiplex PCR, and TCRdb holds only the in-frame ones, with some missing. The sample includes about 390,000 clones, 92% of them seen just once. The treatment: roughly 20 received Ad26.COV2.S at low or high dose, single or two shots; 5 received placebo; per-sample allocation not given. The investigators took samples on day 63 after the first vaccine or placebo injection. Sequencing used peripheral blood, obtained in a trial of Ad26.COV2.S vaccine versus placebo. Receptor source: a person aged 18 to 59 who received the Ad26.COV2.S COVID-19 vaccine or a placebo.

The count of this clone is one. V is TRBV14 and J is TRBJ2-2; the D call may be TRBD1 or TRBD2 (5 bases each). CDR1 is SGHDN, CDR2 FVKESK, per germline. Trimming shortened V by 4 bases and J by 10 bases, and 10 bases separated the two germline ends. The CDR3 is 12 residues long. The CDR3 here is CASSRLGTELFF. The CDR3 nucleotides read TGTGCCAGCAGCCGCTTGGGGACGGAGCTGTTTTTT.

The chain joins TRBV30 to TRBJ2-7; 7 bases line up with TRBD1. There are 12 residues in the CDR3. The V and J ends lost 4 bases and 4 bases, in that order; junction bases with no gene match: 4. The germline V gene has CDR1 GTSNPN and CDR2 SVGIG (reference sequence). The CDR3, as DNA: TGTGCCTGGAAGGGGGCAGGGTACGAGCAGTACTTC. Its translation: CAWKGAGYEQYF.

In this sample, this clone turned up once. The chain joins TRBV4-3 to TRBJ2-3; D not certain. Germline CDR1 is LGHNA and CDR2 is YSLEER. Trimming shortened V by 0 bases and J by 0 bases, and 4 bases separated the two germline ends. CDR3 length: 14 residues. Here the CDR3 reads CASSQDLSTDTQYF. The CDR3 DNA reads TGCGCCAGCAGCCAAGACTTAAGCACAGATACGCAGTATTTT.

This sequence joins TRBV7-2 and TRBJ1-3; D possibly corresponds to TRBD1 (5 bases). This CDR3 has 15 amino acids. Germline-derived CDR1 and CDR2 are SGHTA and FQGNSA. V was cut by 7 bases and J by 2 bases, with 15 bases left in between. This CDR3 is CASTLGQGAGNTIYF. CDR3 DNA sequence: TGTGCCAGCACCCTAGGGCAGGGCGCTGGAAACACCATATATTTT.

The gene calls are TRBV30 and TRBJ2-5; D perhaps matches TRBD2 (6 bases). Trimming shortened V by 4 bases and J by 2 bases, and 14 bases separated the two germline ends. Germline V gene lookup returns CDR1 GTSNPN and CDR2 SVGIG (reference sequence). The CDR3 has 14 amino acids. DNA of the CDR3: TGTGCCTGGAAATTGGAGGGTTTGCAAGAGACCCAGTACTTC. It specifies CAWKLEGLQETQYF.

The chain combines TRBV4-3 with TRBJ1-2, with TRBD1 matching 9 bases. The ends lost 3 bases at V and 5 bases at J; junction bases unmatched: 4. The CDR3 loop spans 14 amino acids. The germline gives CDR1 LGHNA, CDR2 YSLEER. The CDR3 reads CASSHTTGGYGYTF. CDR3 nucleotides: TGCGCCAGCAGCCATACGACAGGGGGGTATGGCTACACCTTC.

The CDR3 sequence: CAIGLAVEETQYF. The CDR3, as DNA: TGTGCCATCGGACTAGCGGTGGAAGAGACCCAGTACTTC. This chain links TRBV10-3 with TRBJ2-5, with 10 positions matching TRBD2. The CDR3 length is 13 residues. Germline V gene lookup returns CDR1 ENHRY and CDR2 SYGVKD. J was trimmed by 3 bases and V by 8 bases; bases with no gene match: 3.

V is TRBV18 and J is TRBJ2-7, with TRBD1 matching 9 bases. Germline CDR1 reads KGHSH; CDR2 reads LQKENI. There are 14 residues in the CDR3. Trimming at V came to 3 bases and at J to 2 bases, leaving 2 bases not matched to a gene. The CDR3 bases are TGTGCCAGCTCACCGGGACAGGGAACCTACGAGCAGTACTTC. It codes for CASSPGQGTYEQYF.

This chain joins TRBV6-2 or TRBV6-3 and TRBJ2-5; the D is unclear. V was pared by 0 bases and J by 2 bases, with 7 bases between. This CDR3 comprises 14 residues. Germline lookup yields CDR1 MNHEY and CDR2 SVGEGT. The chain's CDR3 is CASSYSGPQETQYF. Here the CDR3 DNA reads TGTGCCAGCAGTTACTCGGGCCCTCAAGAGACCCAGTACTTC.

The rearrangement links TRBV7-2 to TRBJ2-2; 8 bases fit TRBD1. CDR1 is SGHTA and CDR2 is FQGNSA in the germline V gene. The CDR3 is 17 residues long. Trimming cost V 1 base and J 4 bases; bases outside gene matches: 8. CDR3 residues: CASSLEGQGAGTGELFF. CDR3 bases: TGTGCCAGCAGCTTAGAAGGTCAGGGGGCGGGCACCGGGGAGCTGTTTTTT.

The gene calls are TRBV27 and TRBJ1-2; 8 nucleotides match TRBD1. Per germline, CDR1 MNHEY and CDR2 SMNVEV (reference sequence). V was clipped by 5 bases and J by 4 bases; unmatched bases: 12. The CDR3 sequence is 16 residues long. CDR3 amino acids: CASSPYRGGDVYGYTF. The CDR3 nucleotides read TGTGCCAGCAGTCCTTACAGGGGGGGGGACGTCTATGGCTACACCTTC.

The rearrangement links TRBV28 to TRBJ1-5; no reliable D call. Germline CDR1 reads MDHEN; CDR2 reads SYDVKM. This CDR3 region has 16 residues. V dropped 5 bases and J dropped 8 bases, with 22 bases sitting between them. The CDR3 DNA is TGTGCCAGCAGTCGTATCCGGACTGACCTAATGAAGCCCCAGCATTTT. Residues: CASSRIRTDLMKPQHF.

The gene calls are TRBV7-2 and TRBJ2-5; 7 positions agree with TRBD1. Germline V gives CDR1 SGHTA, CDR2 FQGNSA. J was trimmed by 5 bases and V by 3 bases; bases with no gene match: 9. The CDR3 spans 15 residues. CDR3 in amino acids: CASSFRQGTHETQYF. In DNA form, the CDR3 reads TGTGCCAGCAGCTTTAGACAGGGCACGCACGAGACCCAGTACTTC.

V usage is TRBV7-2 and J usage is TRBJ2-6; D possibly matches TRBD1 or TRBD2 (7 bases each). V was clipped by 5 bases and J by 0 bases, with 11 bases between them. This CDR3 is 16 amino acids long. Germline lookup yields CDR1 SGHTA and CDR2 FQGNSA. CDR3 bases: TGTGCCAGCAGCCCCAGGGGGGGCTCTGGGGCCAACGTCCTGACTTTC. Amino acid sequence: CASSPRGGSGANVLTF.

The J gene is TRBJ1-2, the V gene TRBV2; D uncertain. The V end was cut by 6 bases, the J end by 7 bases, with 12 bases between. CDR3 length equals 12 residues. Germline V gives CDR1 SNHLY, CDR2 FYNNEI. DNA for the CDR3: TGTGCCAGCAGAACCTGGGTTGGTGGCTACACCTTC. Translated: CASRTWVGGYTF.

The chain joins TRBV9 to TRBJ2-5, with a tentative D call TRBD2 (7 bases). CDR3 length: 17 amino acids. The germline V gene encodes CDR1 SGDLS and CDR2 YYNGEE. Trimming shortened V by 0 bases and J by 5 bases, and 20 bases separated the two germline ends. The CDR3 nucleotides are TGTGCCAGCAGCGTAGGGGAGGGGGAAGTGTTCGTGGAGACCCAGTACTTC. It specifies CASSVGEGEVFVETQYF. Full variable domain (missing parts from reference TRBV9 and TRBJ2-5): DSGVTQTPKHLITATGQRVTLRCSPRSGDLSVYWYQQSLDQGLQFLIQYYNGEERAKGNILERFSAQQFPDLHSELNLSSLELGDSALYFCASSVGEGEVFVETQYFGPGTRLLVL.

The chain links TRBV6-5 to TRBJ1-3; D is ambiguous. The germline gives CDR1 MNHEY, CDR2 SVGAGI. The CDR3 runs to 14 residues. V was cut by 6 bases and J by 3 bases, with 12 bases left in between. CDR3 protein: CASSYDRVGNTIYF. Here the CDR3 DNA reads TGTGCCAGCAGCTACGACCGGGTTGGAAACACCATATATTTT.

The chain is built from TRBV4-1 and TRBJ2-7; D remains ambiguous. The CDR3 runs 17 residues. Per germline, CDR1 MGHRA and CDR2 YSYEKL. V dropped 1 base and J dropped 0 bases, with 16 bases sitting between them. For the CDR3, the DNA is TGCGCCAGCAGCCAAGGAGGTGGCCGGGCGGACTCCTACGAGCAGTACTTC. This codes for CASSQGGGRADSYEQYF.

The chain has TRBV6-2 or TRBV6-3 and TRBJ2-2, with 8 bases fitting TRBD2. This CDR3 spans 16 amino acids. V lost 5 bases, J lost 4 bases, and 9 bases stayed unmatched. In germline, CDR1 is MNHEY, CDR2 SVGEGT. The DNA of the CDR3 is TGTGCCAGCAGTATCGCGGGGGGCTTTAGCACCGGGGAGCTGTTTTTT. Amino acid sequence: CASSIAGGFSTGELFF.

This clone came up once. This chain connects TRBV29-1 to TRBJ1-5; TRBD1 matches at 7 bases. Per the germline V gene, CDR1 is SQVTM and CDR2 is ANQGSEA. J lost 0 bases, V lost 5 bases, and 16 bases had no gene match. CDR3 length: 18 residues. CDR3 amino acids: CSVPNDRESLYSNQPQHF. As DNA, the CDR3 is TGCAGCGTTCCGAACGACAGGGAGAGCCTCTATAGCAATCAGCCCCAGCATTTT. The full variable domain, its missing parts supplied by reference TRBV29-1 and TRBJ1-5, is SAVISQKPSRDICQRGTSLTIQCQVDSQVTMMFWYRQQPGQSLTLIATANQGSEATYESGFVIDKFPISRPNLTFSTLTVSNMSPEDSSIYLCSVPNDRESLYSNQPQHFGDGTRLSIL.